This TCR beta chain was observed in a study of spatial heterogeneity in lung cancer. Each CDR3 protein gets one entry after TCRdb re-called the 5' RACE reads with MiXCR. The data show under 40,000 distinct CDR3 sequences, approximately 5.2% seen once. Germline lookup yields CDR1 LGHNA and CDR2 YNFKEQ. The CDR3 runs to 15 residues. Trimming took off 4 bases at V and 3 bases at J, with 12 bases between the two ends. The time point: sample taken at primary tumor resection. This clonotype appeared many times. V gene TRBV4-2 combines with J gene TRBJ2-2; D may correspond to TRBD1 or TRBD2 (5 bases each). Material: PBMCs, obtained at surgery. This sequence originates from a female donor with early-stage non-small cell lung cancer. The CDR3 loop reads CASSLERGYTGELFF. The DNA of the CDR3 is TGTGCCAGCAGCCTCGAGAGGGGATACACCGGGGAGCTGTTTTTT.